This T cell receptor beta chain was recorded in a study of T cells in Graves' hyperthyroidism and ophthalmopathy. Study-level background: Peripheral blood collection took place at initial diagnosis, before any treatment.

Amplification of TCR beta CDR3 regions used RNA as the template. The HTBI set primed first-round TCR CDR3 RT-PCR. TCRdb redid the calling of the multiplex PCR reads with MiXCR, one entry per CDR3 protein. The sample includes roughly 240,000 distinct CDR3 sequences, 15% to 20% seen only once; the top ten take 25% to 30%. This clonotype was observed a handful of times. Lactation, pregnancy, other autoimmune disease or uncontrolled infection led to exclusion of patients. Fresh peripheral blood, 8 to 10 ml, was the source of the PBMCs. Sample: blood. This sequence originates from a young woman with Graves' ophthalmopathy.

The CDR3 loop is CSVSYPGTSGSVNEQFF. CDR3 nucleotide sequence: TGCAGCGTCTCCTACCCCGGGACTAGCGGGAGTGTCAATGAGCAGTTCTTC. The V gene is TRBV29-1, the J gene TRBJ2-1; 14 bases match TRBD2. The CDR3 spans 17 residues. Germline V lookup: CDR1 SQVTM, CDR2 ANQGSEA. The V segment lost 6 bases and the J segment 6 bases; nucleotides outside the gene matches: 13.